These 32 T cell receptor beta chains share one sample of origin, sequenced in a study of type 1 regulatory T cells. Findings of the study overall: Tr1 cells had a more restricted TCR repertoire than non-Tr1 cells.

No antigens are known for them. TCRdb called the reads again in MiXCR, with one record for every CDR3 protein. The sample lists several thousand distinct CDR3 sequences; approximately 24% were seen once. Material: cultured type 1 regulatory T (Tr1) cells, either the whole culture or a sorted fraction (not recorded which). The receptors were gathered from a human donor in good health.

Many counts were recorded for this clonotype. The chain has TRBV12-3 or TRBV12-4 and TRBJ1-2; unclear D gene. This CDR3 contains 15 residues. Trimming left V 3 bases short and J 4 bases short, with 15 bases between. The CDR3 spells CASSFVRAASYGYTF. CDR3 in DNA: TGTGCCAGCAGTTTCGTAAGGGCAGCGAGCTATGGCTACACCTTC.

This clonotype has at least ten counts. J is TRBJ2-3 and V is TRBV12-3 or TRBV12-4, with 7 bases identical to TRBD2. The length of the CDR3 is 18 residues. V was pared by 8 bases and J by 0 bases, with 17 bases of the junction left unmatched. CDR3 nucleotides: TGTGCCAGCCTCCCGGTGGTGGTAGCGGGTCTTAGCACAGATACGCAGTATTTT. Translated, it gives CASLPVVVAGLSTDTQYF.

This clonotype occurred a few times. This chain's CDR3 is CASITRGTYEQYF. CDR3 nucleotides: TGTGCCAGCATCACCCGGGGAACCTACGAGCAGTACTTC. The chain joins TRBV6-5 to TRBJ2-7; weak D call: TRBD2 (5 bases). The V and J ends lost 7 bases and 2 bases respectively, with 12 bases between them. Germline loops: CDR1 MNHEY, CDR2 SVGAGI. The CDR3 totals 13 residues.

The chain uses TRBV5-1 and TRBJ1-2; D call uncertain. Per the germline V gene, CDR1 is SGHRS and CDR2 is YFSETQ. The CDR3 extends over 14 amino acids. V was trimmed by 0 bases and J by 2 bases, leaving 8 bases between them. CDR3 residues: CASSLVVGNYGYTF. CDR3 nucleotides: TGCGCCAGCAGCTTGGTAGTGGGGAACTATGGCTACACCTTC. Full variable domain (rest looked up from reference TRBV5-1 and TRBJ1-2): KAGVTQTPRYLIKTRGQQVTLSCSPISGHRSVSWYQQTPGQGLQFLFEYFSETQRNKGNFPGRFSGRQFSNSRSEMNVSTLELGDSALYLCASSLVVGNYGYTFGSGTRLTVV.

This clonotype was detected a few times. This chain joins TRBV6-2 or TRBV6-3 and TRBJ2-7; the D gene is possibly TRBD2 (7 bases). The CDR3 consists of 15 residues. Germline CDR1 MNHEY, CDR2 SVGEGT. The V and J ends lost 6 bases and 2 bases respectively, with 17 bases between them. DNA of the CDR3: TGTGCCAGCAGCGGGGGGCTAGCGGTAACCTACGAGCAGTACTTC. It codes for CASSGGLAVTYEQYF.

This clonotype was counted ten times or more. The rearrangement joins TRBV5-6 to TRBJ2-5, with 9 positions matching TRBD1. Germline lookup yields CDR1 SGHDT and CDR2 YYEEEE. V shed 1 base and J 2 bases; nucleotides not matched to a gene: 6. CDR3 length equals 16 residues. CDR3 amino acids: CASSLLGQGVQETQYF. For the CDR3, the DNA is TGTGCCAGCAGCTTGTTGGGACAGGGCGTACAAGAGACCCAGTACTTC.

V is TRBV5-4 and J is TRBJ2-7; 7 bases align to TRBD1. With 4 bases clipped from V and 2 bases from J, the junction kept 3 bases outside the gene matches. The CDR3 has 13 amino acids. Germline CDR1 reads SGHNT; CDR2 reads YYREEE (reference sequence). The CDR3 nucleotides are TGTGCCAGCAGCGTGACAGGGACCTACGAGCAGTACTTC. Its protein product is CASSVTGTYEQYF. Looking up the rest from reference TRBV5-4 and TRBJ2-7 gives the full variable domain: ETGVTQSPTHLIKTRGQQVTLRCSSQSGHNTVSWYQQALGQGPQFIFQYYREEENGRGNFPPRFSGLQFPNYSSELNVNALELDDSALYLCASSVTGTYEQYFGPGTRLTVT.

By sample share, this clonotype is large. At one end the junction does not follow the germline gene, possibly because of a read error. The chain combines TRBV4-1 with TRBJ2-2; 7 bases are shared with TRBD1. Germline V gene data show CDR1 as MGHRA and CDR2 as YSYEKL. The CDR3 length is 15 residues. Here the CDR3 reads CASSQGGPNTGELFF. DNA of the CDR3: TGTGCCAGCAGCCAAGGGGGCCCGAACACCGGGGAGCTGTTTTTT.

The CDR3 bases are TGCGCCAGCAGCCGAGGGGGCCCGCAGACTGAAGCTTTCTTT. This encodes CASSRGGPQTEAFF. This chain uses TRBV4-1 with TRBJ1-1, with 7 nucleotides matching TRBD1. CDR1 and CDR2 from the germline V gene are MGHRA and YSYEKL. The CDR3 loop spans 14 amino acids. The junction had 7 bases not matched to a gene; V was cut back by 4 bases and J by 5 bases.

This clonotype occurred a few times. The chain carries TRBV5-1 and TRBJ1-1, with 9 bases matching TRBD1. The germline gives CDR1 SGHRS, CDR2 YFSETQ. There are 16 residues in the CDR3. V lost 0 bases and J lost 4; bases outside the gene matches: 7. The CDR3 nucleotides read TGCGCCAGCAGCTTGGGTAGGGACAGGGCGGGCACTGAAGCTTTCTTT. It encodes CASSLGRDRAGTEAFF.

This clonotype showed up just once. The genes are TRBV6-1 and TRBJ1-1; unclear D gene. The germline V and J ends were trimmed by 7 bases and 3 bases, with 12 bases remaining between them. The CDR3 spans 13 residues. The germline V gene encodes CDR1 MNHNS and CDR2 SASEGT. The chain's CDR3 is CASNAQQYTEAFF. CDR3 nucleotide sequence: TGTGCCAGCAATGCACAACAATACACTGAAGCTTTCTTT.

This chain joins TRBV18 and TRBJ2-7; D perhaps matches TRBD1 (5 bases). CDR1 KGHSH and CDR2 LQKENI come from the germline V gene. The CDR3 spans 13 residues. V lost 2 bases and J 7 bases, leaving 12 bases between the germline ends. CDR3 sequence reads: CASSPGATSEQYF. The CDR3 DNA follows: TGTGCCAGCTCACCAGGGGCAACCTCGGAGCAGTACTTC.

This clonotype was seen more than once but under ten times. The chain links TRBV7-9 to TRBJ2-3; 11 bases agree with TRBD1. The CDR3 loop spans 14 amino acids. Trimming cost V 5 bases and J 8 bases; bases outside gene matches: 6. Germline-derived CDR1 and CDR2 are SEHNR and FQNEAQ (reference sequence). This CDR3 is CASSTRTGGSTQYF. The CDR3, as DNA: TGTGCCAGCAGCACCAGGACAGGGGGCTCTACGCAGTATTTT. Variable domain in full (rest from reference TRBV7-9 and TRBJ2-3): DTGVSQNPRHKITKRGQNVTFRCDPISEHNRLYWYRQTLGQGPEFLTYFQNEAQLEKSRLLSDRFSAERPKGSFSTLEIQRTEQGDSAMYLCASSTRTGGSTQYFGPGTRLTVL.

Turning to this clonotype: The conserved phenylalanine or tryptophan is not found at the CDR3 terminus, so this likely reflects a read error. The DNA for the CDR3 is TGTGCCAGCACCCGTTTGTTACGCGGTCGCGGGGGGGGGACCTACGAGCAGTACTAC. Protein product: CASTRLLRGRGGGTYEQYY. The chain employs TRBV7-9 and TRBJ2-7, with 9 nucleotides matching TRBD2. Losses at the gene ends were 7 bases for V and 2 bases for J; bases not matched to a gene: 21. The CDR3 sequence is 19 residues long. Germline CDR1 reads SEHNR; CDR2 reads FQNEAQ (reference sequence).

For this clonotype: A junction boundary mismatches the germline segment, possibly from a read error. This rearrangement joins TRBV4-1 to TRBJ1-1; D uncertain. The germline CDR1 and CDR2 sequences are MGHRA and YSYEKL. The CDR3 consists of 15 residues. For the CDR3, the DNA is TGCGCCAGCAGCCAGACCACAGTGTTGGGCACTGGAGCTTTCTTT. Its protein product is CASSQTTVLGTGAFF.

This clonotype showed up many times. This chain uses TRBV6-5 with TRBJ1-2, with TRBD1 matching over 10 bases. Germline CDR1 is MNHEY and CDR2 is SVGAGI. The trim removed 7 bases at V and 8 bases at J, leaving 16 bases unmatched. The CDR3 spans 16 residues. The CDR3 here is CASTPARQGASNGYTF. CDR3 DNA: TGTGCCAGCACACCCGCCCGACAGGGGGCTTCGAACGGCTACACCTTC.

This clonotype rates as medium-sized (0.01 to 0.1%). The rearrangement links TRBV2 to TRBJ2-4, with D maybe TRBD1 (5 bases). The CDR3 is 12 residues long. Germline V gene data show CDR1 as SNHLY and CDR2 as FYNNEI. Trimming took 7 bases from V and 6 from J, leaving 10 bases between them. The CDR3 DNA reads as TGTGCCAGCACTTTGGACACAAACATTCAGTACTTC. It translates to CASTLDTNIQYF.

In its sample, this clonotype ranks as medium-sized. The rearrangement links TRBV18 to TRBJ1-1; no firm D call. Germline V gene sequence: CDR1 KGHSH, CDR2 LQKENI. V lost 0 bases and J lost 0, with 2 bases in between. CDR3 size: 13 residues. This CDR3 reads CASSPPLNTEAFF. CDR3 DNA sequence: TGTGCCAGCTCACCACCGCTGAACACTGAAGCTTTCTTT. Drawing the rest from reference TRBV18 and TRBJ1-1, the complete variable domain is NAGVMQNPRHLVRRRGQEARLRCSPMKGHSHVYWYRQLPEEGLKFMVYLQKENIIDESGMPKERFSAEFPKEGPSILRIQQVVRGDSAAYFCASSPPLNTEAFFGQGTRLTVV.

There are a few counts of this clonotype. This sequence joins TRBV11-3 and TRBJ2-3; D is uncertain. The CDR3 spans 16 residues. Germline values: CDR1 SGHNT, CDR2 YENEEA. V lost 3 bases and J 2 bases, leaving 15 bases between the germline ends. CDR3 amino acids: CASSFGRMYNTDTQYF. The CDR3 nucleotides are TGTGCCAGCAGCTTCGGACGAATGTATAACACAGATACGCAGTATTTT. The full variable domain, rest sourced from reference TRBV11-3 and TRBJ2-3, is EAGVVQSPRYKIIEKKQPVAFWCNPISGHNTLYWYLQNLGQGPELLIRYENEEAVDDSQLPKDRFSAERLKGVDSTLKIQPAELGDSAVYLCASSFGRMYNTDTQYFGPGTRLTVL.

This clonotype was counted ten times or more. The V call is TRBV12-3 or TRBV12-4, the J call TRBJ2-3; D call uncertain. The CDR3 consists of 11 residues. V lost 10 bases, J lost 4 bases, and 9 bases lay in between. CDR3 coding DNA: TGTGCCACCGCTGGACCAGATACGCAGTATTTT. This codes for CATAGPDTQYF.

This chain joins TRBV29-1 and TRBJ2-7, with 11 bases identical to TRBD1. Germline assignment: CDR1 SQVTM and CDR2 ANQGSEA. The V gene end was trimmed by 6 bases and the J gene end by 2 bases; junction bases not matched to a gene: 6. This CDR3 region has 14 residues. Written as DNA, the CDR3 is TGCAGCGTCCGAAAGGGACAGGGGGCCTACGAGCAGTACTTC. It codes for CSVRKGQGAYEQYF.

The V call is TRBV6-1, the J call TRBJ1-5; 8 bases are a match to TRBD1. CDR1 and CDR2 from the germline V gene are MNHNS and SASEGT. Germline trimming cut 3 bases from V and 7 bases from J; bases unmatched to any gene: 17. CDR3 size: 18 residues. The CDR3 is CASSDGSGQGRFRQPQHF. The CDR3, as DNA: TGTGCCAGCAGTGATGGATCTGGACAGGGCCGGTTCAGACAGCCCCAGCATTTT.

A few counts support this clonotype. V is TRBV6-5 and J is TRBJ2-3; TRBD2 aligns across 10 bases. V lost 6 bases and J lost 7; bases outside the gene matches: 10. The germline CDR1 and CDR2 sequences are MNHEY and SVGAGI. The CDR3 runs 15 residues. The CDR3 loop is CASRSAGGPVNTQYF. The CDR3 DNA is TGTGCCAGCAGGTCAGCGGGGGGGCCGGTTAATACGCAGTATTTT.

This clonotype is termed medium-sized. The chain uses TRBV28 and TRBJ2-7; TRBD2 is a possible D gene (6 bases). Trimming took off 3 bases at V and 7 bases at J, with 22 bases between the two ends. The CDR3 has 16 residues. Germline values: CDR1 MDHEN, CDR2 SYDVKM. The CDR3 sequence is CASSLTVSGDRGEQYF. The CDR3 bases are TGTGCCAGCAGTTTGACGGTCTCGGGGGATCGCGGAGAGCAGTACTTC. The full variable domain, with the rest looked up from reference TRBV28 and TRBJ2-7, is DVKVTQSSRYLVKRTGEKVFLECVQDMDHENMFWYRQDPGLGLRLIYFSYDVKMKEKGDIPEGYSVSREKKERFSLILESASTNQTSMYLCASSLTVSGDRGEQYFGPGTRLTVT.

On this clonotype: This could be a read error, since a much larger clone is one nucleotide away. The CDR3 spells CASSLKRVYQETQYF. The CDR3 DNA reads as TGTGCCAGCAGCTTAAAGCGGGTGTACCAAGAGACCCAGTACTTC. This sequence joins TRBV7-2 and TRBJ2-5, with D perhaps matching TRBD2 (6 bases). The CDR3 runs 15 residues. Germline CDR1 and CDR2: SGHTA and FQGNSA. V lost 2 bases, J lost 0 bases, and 10 bases lay in between.

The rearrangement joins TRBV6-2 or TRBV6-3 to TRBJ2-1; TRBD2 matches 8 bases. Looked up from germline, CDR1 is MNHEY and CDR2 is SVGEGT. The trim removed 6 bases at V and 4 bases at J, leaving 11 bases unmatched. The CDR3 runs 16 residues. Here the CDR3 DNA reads TGTGCCAGCAGAGACCCGGGGGGGGGCGCATACAATGAGCAGTTCTTC. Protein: CASRDPGGGAYNEQFF.

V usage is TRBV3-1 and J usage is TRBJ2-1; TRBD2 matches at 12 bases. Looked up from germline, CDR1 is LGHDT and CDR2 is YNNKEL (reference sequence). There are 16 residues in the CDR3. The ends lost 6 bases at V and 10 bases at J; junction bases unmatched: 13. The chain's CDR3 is CASRGSGLAGGNEQFF. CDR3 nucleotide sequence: TGTGCCAGCAGGGGATCGGGACTAGCGGGTGGTAACGAGCAGTTCTTC.

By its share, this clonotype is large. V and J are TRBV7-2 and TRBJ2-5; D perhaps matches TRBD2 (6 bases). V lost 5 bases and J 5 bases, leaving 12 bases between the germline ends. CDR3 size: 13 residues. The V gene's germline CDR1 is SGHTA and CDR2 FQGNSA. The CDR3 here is CASSQDGGETQYF. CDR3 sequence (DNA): TGTGCCAGCAGCCAGGACGGAGGGGAGACCCAGTACTTC.

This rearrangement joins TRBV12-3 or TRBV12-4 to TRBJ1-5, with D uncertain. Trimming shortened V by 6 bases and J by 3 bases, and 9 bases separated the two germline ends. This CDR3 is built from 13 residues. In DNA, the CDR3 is TGTGCCAGCAGCTCCCTGTACAATCAGCCCCAGCATTTT. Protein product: CASSSLYNQPQHF.

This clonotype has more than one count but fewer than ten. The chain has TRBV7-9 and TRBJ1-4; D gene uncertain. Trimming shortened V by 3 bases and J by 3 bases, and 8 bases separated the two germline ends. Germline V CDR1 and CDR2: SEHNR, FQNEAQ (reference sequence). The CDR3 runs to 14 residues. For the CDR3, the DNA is TGTGCCAGCAGCTTTTCGGAAGCTAATGAAAAACTGTTTTTT. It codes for CASSFSEANEKLFF.

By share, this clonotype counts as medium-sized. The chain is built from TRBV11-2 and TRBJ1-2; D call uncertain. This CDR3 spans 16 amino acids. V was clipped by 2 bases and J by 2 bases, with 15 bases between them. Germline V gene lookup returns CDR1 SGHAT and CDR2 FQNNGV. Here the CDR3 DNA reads TGTGCCAGCAGCTTATCAAATTATCGACTGAACTATGGCTACACCTTC. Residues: CASSLSNYRLNYGYTF.

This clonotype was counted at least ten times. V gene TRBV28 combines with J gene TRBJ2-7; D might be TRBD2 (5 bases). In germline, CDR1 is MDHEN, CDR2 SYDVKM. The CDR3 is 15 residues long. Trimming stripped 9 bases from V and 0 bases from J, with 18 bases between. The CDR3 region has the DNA TGTGCCAGTTACTCGGGGATTCATAACTCCTACGAGCAGTACTTC. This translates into CASYSGIHNSYEQYF.